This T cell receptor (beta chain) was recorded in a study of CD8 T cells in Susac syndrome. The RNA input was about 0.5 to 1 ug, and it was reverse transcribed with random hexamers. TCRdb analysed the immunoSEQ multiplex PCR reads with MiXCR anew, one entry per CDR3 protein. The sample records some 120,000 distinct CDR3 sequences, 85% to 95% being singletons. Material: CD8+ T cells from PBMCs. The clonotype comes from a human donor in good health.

CDR3 nucleotides: TGCGCCAGCAGCTTGGGTAGTAGCGGCTACGAGCAGTACTTC. Translating gives CASSLGSSGYEQYF. The chain has TRBV5-1 and TRBJ2-7, with a weak D call TRBD2 (6 bases). Trimming cost V 0 bases and J 3 bases, with 10 bases left between them. Germline-derived CDR1 and CDR2 are SGHRS and YFSETQ. There are 14 residues in the CDR3.